These T cell receptor beta chains were read from a single sample in a study of blood T cell repertoires in COVID-19. Using immunoSEQ multiplex PCR, the repertoire was profiled, and TCRdb retains in-frame clones only, with some absent. The data contain about 110,000 clones, more than 80% of them seen just once; the ten biggest clones take up under 6%. The sequenced sample consisted of peripheral blood. These receptors originate from a woman between 45 and 65 years old with acute or convalescent COVID-19. Both conserved end residues are part of each CDR3.

TRBJ2-5 | TRBV7-2 | CASSFFGQTQYF
TRBJ1-5 | TRBV19 | CASSYSGNQPQHF
TRBJ2-5 | TRBV7-2 | CASSFGDRNQETQYF
TRBJ2-3 | TRBV4-3 | CASSTFSGMITDTQYF
TRBJ1-6 | TRBV7-8 | CASSPYRVESSPLHF
TRBJ1-1 | TRBV7-3 | CASSLNIGDTEAFF
TRBJ2-5 | TRBV3-1/TRBV3-2 | CASSQWGAGSQKTQYF
TRBJ1-5 | TRBV18 | CASSGDSRNQPQHF
TRBJ2-1 | TRBV28 | CASSFGTSGGNEQFF
TRBJ2-1 | TRBV30 | CAWSVGGGQNEQFF
TRBJ1-6 | TRBV7-8 | CASSLAAITGPGKYNSPLHF
TRBJ2-7 | TRBV28 | CASSPSGQGQHEQYF
TRBJ2-7 | TRBV11-2 | CASSPRVGAVYEQYF
TRBJ2-5 | TRBV2 | CASSAGDRGRETQYF
TRBJ2-7 | TRBV18 | CASSSTGVSGGEQYF
TRBJ1-1 | TRBV6-5 | CASSPIEAHSTEAFF
TRBJ1-1 | TRBV3-1/TRBV3-2 | CASSQYSITEAFF
TRBJ1-2 | TRBV19 | CASSMRDRGDGYTF
TRBJ1-6 | TRBV28 | CASNFPPYRSYNSPLHF
TRBJ2-7 | TRBV12-3/TRBV12-4 | CASARTEAYEQYF
TRBJ2-5 | TRBV4-1 | CASSQDMGLADQETQYF
TRBJ1-2 | TRBV7-8 | CASSLAGRGANYGYTF
TRBJ1-4 | TRBV3-1/TRBV3-2 | CASSLQGTNEKLFF
TRBJ2-1 | TRBV2 | CASRTSGGSYNEQFF
TRBJ2-6 | TRBV27 | CASSNSISGANVLTF
TRBJ1-6 | TRBV5-1 | CASSLEQGAASPLHF
TRBJ1-6 | TRBV28 | CASKQGARSPLHF
TRBJ1-4 | TRBV5-1 | CASSFDPGQGGEKLFF
TRBJ2-7 | TRBV5-6 | CASSFAGQGSQKQYF
TRBJ2-4 | TRBV18 | CASSPRTGAQNIQYF
TRBJ2-7 | TRBV6-6 | CASSSQGGGSYEQYF
TRBJ1-2 | TRBV5-1 | CASSSTGNPNYGYTF
TRBJ1-6 | TRBV3-1/TRBV3-2 | CASSQDYRVNNSPLHF
TRBJ2-6 | TRBV6-2/TRBV6-3 | CASSRSYSSGANVLTF
TRBJ2-7 | TRBV4-1 | CASSQGLAGSSYEQYF
TRBJ2-1 | TRBV7-9 | CASSLRALAGTPTHNEQFF
TRBJ1-1 | TRBV19 | CASRDRGRTEAFF
TRBJ2-2 | TRBV6-5 | CASRDRGPVGELFF
TRBJ1-5 | TRBV2 | CACSRTTASNQPQHF
TRBJ2-5 | TRBV6-5 | CASSRQGGETQYF
TRBJ2-7 | TRBV19 | CATLSDLYEQYF
TRBJ2-3 | TRBV13 | CASSLGRDYTDTQYF
TRBJ1-5 | TRBV7-9 | CAVGTDSNQPQHF
TRBJ1-1 | TRBV5-6 | CASSPAPRSRVVNTEAFF
TRBJ1-1 | TRBV14 | CASSHYRDYSPYTEAFF
TRBJ2-7 | TRBV28 | CASSLQGTSNEQYF